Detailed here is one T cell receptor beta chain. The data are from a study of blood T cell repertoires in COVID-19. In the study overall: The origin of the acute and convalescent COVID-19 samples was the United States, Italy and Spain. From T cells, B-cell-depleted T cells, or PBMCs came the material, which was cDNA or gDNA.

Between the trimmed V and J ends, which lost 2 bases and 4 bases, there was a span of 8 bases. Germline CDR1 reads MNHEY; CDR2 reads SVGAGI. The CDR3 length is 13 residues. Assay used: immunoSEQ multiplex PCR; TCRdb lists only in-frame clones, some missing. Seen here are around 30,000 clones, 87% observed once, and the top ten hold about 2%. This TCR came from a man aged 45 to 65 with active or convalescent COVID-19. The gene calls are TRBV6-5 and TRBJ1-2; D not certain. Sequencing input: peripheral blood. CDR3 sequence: CASSYRNSYGYTF. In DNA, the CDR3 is TGTGCCAGCAGTTACAGGAACAGCTATGGCTACACCTTC.